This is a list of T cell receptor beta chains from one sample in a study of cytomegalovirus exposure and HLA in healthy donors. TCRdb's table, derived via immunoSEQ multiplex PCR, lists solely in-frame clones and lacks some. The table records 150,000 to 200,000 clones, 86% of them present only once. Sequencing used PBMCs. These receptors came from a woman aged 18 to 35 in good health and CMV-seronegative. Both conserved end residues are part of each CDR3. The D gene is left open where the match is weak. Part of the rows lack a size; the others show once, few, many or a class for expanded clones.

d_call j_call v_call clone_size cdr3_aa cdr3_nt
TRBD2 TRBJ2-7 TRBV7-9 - CASSSSGTYEQYF TGTGCCAGCAGCAGTAGCGGGACCTACGAGCAGTACTTC
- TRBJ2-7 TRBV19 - CASSQDRGSYYEQYF TGTGCCAGTAGTCAGGACAGAGGGTCCTACTACGAGCAGTACTTC
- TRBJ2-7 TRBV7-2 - CASSASGISYEQYF TGTGCCAGCAGCGCCTCCGGGATCTCCTACGAGCAGTACTTC
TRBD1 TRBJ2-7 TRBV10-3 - CAISDRGQGGSYEQYF TGTGCCATCAGTGATCGCGGACAGGGGGGTTCCTACGAGCAGTACTTC
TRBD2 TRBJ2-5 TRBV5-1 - CASSLTSGRIPETQYF TGCGCCAGCAGCTTGACTAGCGGGAGGATCCCAGAGACCCAGTACTTC
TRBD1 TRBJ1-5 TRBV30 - CAWRGAGTGSQPQHF TGTGCCTGGAGAGGAGCCGGGACAGGGTCTCAGCCCCAGCATTTT
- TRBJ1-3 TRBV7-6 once CASSLGGLSSGNTIYF TGTGCCAGCAGCTTAGGGGGGCTGAGCTCGGGAAACACCATATATTTT
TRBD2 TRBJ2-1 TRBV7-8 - CASSLTGSGRYNEQFF TGTGCCAGCAGCTTAACGGGTAGCGGGAGGTACAATGAGCAGTTCTTC
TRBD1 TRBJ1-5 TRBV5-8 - CASSFDRGIQPQHF TGTGCCAGCAGCTTCGACAGGGGGATTCAGCCCCAGCATTTT
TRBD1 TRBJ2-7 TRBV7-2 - CASSTRLGTGGEQYF TGTGCCAGCAGCACCCGACTTGGGACAGGGGGAGAGCAGTACTTC
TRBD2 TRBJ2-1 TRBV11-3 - CASSQRGGYNEQFF TGTGCCAGCAGCCAGCGGGGGGGGTACAATGAGCAGTTCTTC
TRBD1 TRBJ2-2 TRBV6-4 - CASSDSGQGETGELFF TGTGCCAGCAGTGACTCGGGACAGGGGGAAACCGGGGAGCTGTTTTTT
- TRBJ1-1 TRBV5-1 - CASSLSPGVGVNTEAFF TGCGCCAGCAGCTTATCCCCGGGGGTTGGAGTGAACACTGAAGCTTTCTTT
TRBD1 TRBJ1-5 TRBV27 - CASSPDWRWGQGASYSNQPQHF TGTGCCAGCAGTCCAGATTGGAGATGGGGACAGGGGGCATCCTATAGCAATCAGCCCCAGCATTTT
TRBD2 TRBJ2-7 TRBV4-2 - CASSPLAGGSAYEQYF TGTGCCAGCAGCCCCTTAGCGGGAGGGAGCGCCTACGAGCAGTACTTC
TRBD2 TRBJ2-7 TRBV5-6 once CASSLGLAGVPPFYEQYF TGTGCCAGCAGCTTGGGACTAGCGGGAGTACCGCCCTTCTACGAGCAGTACTTC
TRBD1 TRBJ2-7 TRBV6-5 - CASSRTGLNSYEQYF TGTGCCAGCAGTCGGACAGGCCTGAACTCCTACGAGCAGTACTTC
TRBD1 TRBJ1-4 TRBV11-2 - CASSLGPIRDRDNEKLFF TGTGCCAGCAGCCTAGGCCCTATCCGGGACAGGGATAATGAAAAACTGTTTTTT
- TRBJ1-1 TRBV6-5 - CASSFDGALSTEAFF TGTGCCAGCAGTTTTGATGGGGCTTTGAGCACTGAAGCTTTCTTT
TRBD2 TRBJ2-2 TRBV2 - CASSALAGGFGTGELFF TGTGCCAGCAGTGCACTAGCGGGAGGTTTTGGAACCGGGGAGCTGTTTTTT
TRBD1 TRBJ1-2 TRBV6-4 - CATWTGGNGYTF TGTGCCACCTGGACAGGGGGCAACGGCTACACCTTC
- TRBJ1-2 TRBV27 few CASSGQLSGGYTF TGTGCCAGCAGCGGACAGCTCAGTGGTGGCTACACCTTC
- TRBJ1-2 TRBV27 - CASSHDSAYGYTF TGTGCCAGCAGCCACGACAGTGCGTATGGCTACACCTTC
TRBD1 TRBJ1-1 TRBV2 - CASSVRDRAMNTEAFF TGTGCCAGCAGTGTACGTGACAGGGCCATGAACACTGAAGCTTTCTTT
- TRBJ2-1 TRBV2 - CASMYLNPEQFF TGTGCCAGCATGTATTTAAATCCTGAGCAGTTCTTC
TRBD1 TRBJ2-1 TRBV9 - CASSRDRGPYNEQFF TGTGCCAGCAGCCGCGACAGGGGCCCTTACAATGAGCAGTTCTTC
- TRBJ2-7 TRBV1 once CTSSQGRGGYEQYF TGCACCAGCAGCCAAGGGAGGGGGGGCTACGAGCAGTACTTC
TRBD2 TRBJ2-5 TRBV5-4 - CASSLGGLAGQETQYF TGTGCCAGCAGCCTTGGGGGACTAGCGGGACAAGAGACCCAGTACTTC
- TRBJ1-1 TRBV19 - CASKKGTLATEAFF TGTGCCAGTAAGAAAGGGACTCTGGCCACTGAAGCTTTCTTT
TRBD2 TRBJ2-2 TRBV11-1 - CASSWGTSGNTGELFF TGTGCCAGCAGCTGGGGGACTAGCGGGAACACCGGGGAGCTGTTTTTT
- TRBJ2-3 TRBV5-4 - CASSLMQEVPDTQYF TGTGCCAGCAGCTTGATGCAGGAGGTCCCAGATACGCAGTATTTT
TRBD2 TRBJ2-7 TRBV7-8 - CASSPHSSGDSYEQYF TGTGCCAGCAGCCCACACTCTAGCGGCGACTCCTACGAGCAGTACTTC
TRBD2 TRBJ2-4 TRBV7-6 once CASSPGTSGEAKNIQYF TGTGCCAGCAGCCCAGGGACTAGCGGGGAAGCCAAAAACATTCAGTACTTC
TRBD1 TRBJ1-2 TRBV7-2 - CASSDRTGNYGYTF TGTGCCAGCAGCGATCGGACAGGGAACTATGGCTACACCTTC
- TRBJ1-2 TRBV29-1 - CSVAPGGGAYGYTF TGCAGCGTCGCGCCGGGGGGGGGCGCCTATGGCTACACCTTC
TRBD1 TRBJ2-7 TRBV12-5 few CASGPGQGADEQYF TGTGCTAGTGGACCGGGACAGGGCGCCGACGAGCAGTACTTC
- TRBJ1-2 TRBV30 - CAWSDQGNYGYTF TGTGCCTGGAGTGATCAGGGAAACTATGGCTACACCTTC
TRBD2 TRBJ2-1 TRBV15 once CATSRPNAGGRPNEQFF TGTGCCACCAGCAGACCCAATGCGGGAGGGCGCCCCAATGAGCAGTTCTTC
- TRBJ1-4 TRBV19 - CASTRGINEKLFF TGTGCCAGTACTCGGGGGATCAATGAAAAACTGTTTTTT
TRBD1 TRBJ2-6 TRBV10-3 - CAIRGRDSVTNVLTF TGTGCCATCAGGGGAAGGGACAGCGTGACCAACGTCCTGACTTTC
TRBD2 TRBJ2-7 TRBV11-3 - CASSLLGLAGDMGEQYF TGTGCCAGCAGCCTGTTGGGGCTAGCGGGTGACATGGGAGAGCAGTACTTC
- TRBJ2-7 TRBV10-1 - CASSEGAAVEQYF TGCGCCAGCAGTGAGGGGGCTGCTGTCGAGCAGTACTTC